The present TCR beta chain was sequenced within a study of shared clonotypes between healthy human individuals. The CDR3 contains 14 residues. Germline CDR1 reads KGHSH; CDR2 reads LQKENI. J was trimmed by 5 bases and V by 3 bases; bases with no gene match: 6. On this clone itself: Other DNA sequences in the sample encode the same CDR3.

Sequencing used immunoSEQ multiplex PCR; TCRdb keeps in-frame clones, though not all of them. This sample yields roughly 2.6 million clones, of which around 94% are seen a single time; roughly 0.15% belongs to the top ten. V is TRBV18 and J is TRBJ2-5; 7 nucleotides match TRBD2. The receptor comes from a man aged 18-30 years in good health. Specimen: naive CD4+ T cells sorted from blood. As for subset: CD45RA+ positively selected. CDR3 sequence: CASSPRTSRETQYF. In DNA, the CDR3 is TGTGCCAGCTCACCTAGGACTAGTAGGGAGACCCAGTACTTC.